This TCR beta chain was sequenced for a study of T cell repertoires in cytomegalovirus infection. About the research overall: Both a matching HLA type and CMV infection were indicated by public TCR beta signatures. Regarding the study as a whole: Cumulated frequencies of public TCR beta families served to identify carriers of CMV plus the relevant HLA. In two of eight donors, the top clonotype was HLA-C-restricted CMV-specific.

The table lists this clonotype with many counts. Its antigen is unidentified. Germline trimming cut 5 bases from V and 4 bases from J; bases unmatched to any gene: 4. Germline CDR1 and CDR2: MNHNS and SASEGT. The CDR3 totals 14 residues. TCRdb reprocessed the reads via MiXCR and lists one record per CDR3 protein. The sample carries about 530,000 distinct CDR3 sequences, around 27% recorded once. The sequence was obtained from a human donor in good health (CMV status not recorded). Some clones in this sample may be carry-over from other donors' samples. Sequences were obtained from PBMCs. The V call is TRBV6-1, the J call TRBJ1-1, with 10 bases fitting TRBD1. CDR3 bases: TGTGCCAGCAGTCAGGGACAGGGGAGCACTGAAGCTTTCTTT. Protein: CASSQGQGSTEAFF.